The present entry profiles one T cell receptor beta chain with its context. Sequenced by immunoSEQ multiplex PCR; TCRdb stores in-frame clones only, minus some. The table shows roughly 20,000 clones, with approximately 84% occurring only once. V dropped 7 bases and J dropped 3; count of bases not matched to a gene: 12. CDR1 is MDHEN, CDR2 SYDVKM, per germline. This CDR3 is built from 15 residues. The entry originates in a study of T cells in localized non-small cell lung cancer. The chain joins TRBV28 to TRBJ2-7; TRBD1 matches 7 bases. The sequencing used peripheral blood, collected before any cancer treatment. The receptor was isolated from a man between 40 and 75 years old with stage I lung adenocarcinoma. The CDR3 DNA sequence: TGTGCCAGCACGATCACCGGGACAGTGGGCTACGAGCAGTACTTC. As protein: CASTITGTVGYEQYF.